The table lists the clone carrying this TCR beta chain with many counts. The data were obtained in a study of identical twins. The V gene's germline CDR1 is DFQATT and CDR2 SNEGSKA (reference sequence). CDR3 length: 12 residues. V was trimmed by 5 bases and J by 11 bases, leaving 18 bases between them. cDNA carried unique molecular identifiers, and a universal primer site was added by template switching. TCRdb re-called the 5' RACE reads through MiXCR, storing one row per CDR3 protein. The sample yields roughly 250,000 distinct CDR3 sequences, about 14% seen once. The V call is TRBV20-1, the J call TRBJ1-1; D gene unclear. The sequence was obtained from a woman aged 18-29 years in good health. The material sequenced was memory (CD45RO+) T cells sorted from blood. As DNA, the CDR3 is TGCAGTGCTCAGGTCTCCGTCACGGGGGCTTTCTTT. Its protein is CSAQVSVTGAFF.